Listed below are T cell receptor beta chains from one sample, sequenced in a study of patients and donors after allogeneic stem cell transplantation. TCRdb called the RT-PCR reads again in MiXCR, with one record for every CDR3 protein. This table has roughly 26,000 distinct CDR3 sequences, 7% to 8.5% appearing once. Sequenced sample: blood, either unsorted or a sorted T cell fraction (not recorded which). These receptors originate from a human donor who was either an allogeneic HSCT recipient or a stem cell or donor lymphocyte infusion donor (not recorded which). It is not recorded whose cells these are; they may come from a transplant donor. Each CDR3 is given with its conserved first and last residue. Fields, in order: clone size, D gene, J gene, V gene, CDR3 DNA, CDR3 protein. D genes are given only for firm matches. The size entry is marked missing in some rows and otherwise reads once, few, many or a size class.

abundance: many; d_gene: NA; j_gene: TRBJ1-1; v_gene: TRBV14; CDR3nt: TGTGCCAGCAGCCCTTATGTGGGGGCTTTCTTT; CDR3aa: CASSPYVGAFF
abundance: many; d_gene: NA; j_gene: TRBJ2-5; v_gene: TRBV27; CDR3nt: TGTGCCAGCAGTTTATCTATCGGGGTAGAGACCCAGTACTTC; CDR3aa: CASSLSIGVETQYF
abundance: many; d_gene: NA; j_gene: TRBJ1-2; v_gene: TRBV2; CDR3nt: TGTGCCAGCAGTGTCACGCGCGACTATGGCTACACCTTC; CDR3aa: CASSVTRDYGYTF
abundance: NA; d_gene: TRBD2; j_gene: TRBJ2-4; v_gene: TRBV7-9; CDR3nt: TGTGCCAGCAGCCGCCGGGGGGGCGAAAAAAACATTCAGTACTTC; CDR3aa: CASSRRGGEKNIQYF
abundance: NA; d_gene: TRBD2; j_gene: TRBJ2-7; v_gene: TRBV18; CDR3nt: TGTGCCAGCTCACGTGGCATCCTAGCGGGAAGGGACGAGCAGTACTTC; CDR3aa: CASSRGILAGRDEQYF
abundance: many; d_gene: NA; j_gene: TRBJ1-4; v_gene: TRBV7-3; CDR3nt: TGTGCCAGCAGCTTAGAACGAGGGGAAAAACTGTTTTTT; CDR3aa: CASSLERGEKLFF
abundance: many; d_gene: TRBD2; j_gene: TRBJ2-5; v_gene: TRBV7-9; CDR3nt: TGTGCCAGCAGCGTCGGTCGGGGGGTAGAGACCCAGTACTTC; CDR3aa: CASSVGRGVETQYF
abundance: many; d_gene: TRBD1; j_gene: TRBJ2-3; v_gene: TRBV3-1; CDR3nt: TGTGCCAGCAGCCATAGTAGACAGGGAGCGCAGTATTTT; CDR3aa: CASSHSRQGAQYF
abundance: medium-sized; d_gene: NA; j_gene: TRBJ2-1; v_gene: TRBV7-2; CDR3nt: TGTGCCAGCAGCTTAGGGTCAAAGCGGGAGCAGTTCTTC; CDR3aa: CASSLGSKREQFF
abundance: NA; d_gene: TRBD2; j_gene: TRBJ2-7; v_gene: TRBV5-8; CDR3nt: TGTGCCAGCACTGTTACTAGCGGGGGGGCCTACGAGCAGTACTTC; CDR3aa: CASTVTSGGAYEQYF
abundance: few; d_gene: NA; j_gene: TRBJ2-7; v_gene: TRBV7-9; CDR3nt: TGTGCCAGCAGCTTAGCGACCGTGAGGGAGCAGTACTTC; CDR3aa: CASSLATVREQYF
abundance: many; d_gene: NA; j_gene: TRBJ2-7; v_gene: TRBV3-1; CDR3nt: TGTGCCAGCAGCCAAGTCGACTACGAGCAGTACTTC; CDR3aa: CASSQVDYEQYF
abundance: many; d_gene: TRBD1; j_gene: TRBJ1-1; v_gene: TRBV27; CDR3nt: TGTGCCAGCAGTCCACAGGGGTGGGGTTACACTGAAGCTTTCTTT; CDR3aa: CASSPQGWGYTEAFF
abundance: many; d_gene: NA; j_gene: TRBJ1-1; v_gene: TRBV28; CDR3nt: TGTGCCAGCAGTTTGTTCACTGAAGCTTTCTTT; CDR3aa: CASSLFTEAFF
abundance: many; d_gene: NA; j_gene: TRBJ1-6; v_gene: TRBV27; CDR3nt: TGTGCCAGCGGGCCAGGGCGACGGAATAATTCACCCCTCCACTTT; CDR3aa: CASGPGRRNNSPLHF
abundance: few; d_gene: NA; j_gene: TRBJ2-7; v_gene: TRBV5-1; CDR3nt: TGCGCCAGCCACGGCTACGAGCAGTACTTC; CDR3aa: CASHGYEQYF
abundance: many; d_gene: NA; j_gene: TRBJ1-5; v_gene: TRBV2; CDR3nt: TGTGCCAGCAGTGAACGGCAGGGGTCGTACCAGCCCCAGCATTTT; CDR3aa: CASSERQGSYQPQHF
abundance: few; d_gene: TRBD1; j_gene: TRBJ1-5; v_gene: TRBV20-1; CDR3nt: TGCAGTGCGCCTACCGGGACAGGGGGCTCTTATAGCAATCAGCCCCAGCATTTT; CDR3aa: CSAPTGTGGSYSNQPQHF
abundance: NA; d_gene: TRBD2; j_gene: TRBJ2-7; v_gene: TRBV3-1; CDR3nt: TGTGCCAGCAGCCAAGATCCGCTAGCGGGGTCCTACGAGCAGTACTTC; CDR3aa: CASSQDPLAGSYEQYF
abundance: medium-sized; d_gene: TRBD1; j_gene: TRBJ2-3; v_gene: TRBV27; CDR3nt: TGTGCCAGCAGTTCGGGGACAGGGTACGATACGCAGTATTTT; CDR3aa: CASSSGTGYDTQYF
abundance: many; d_gene: NA; j_gene: TRBJ2-6; v_gene: TRBV21-1; CDR3nt: TGTGCCAGCAGCAAAGTGCTGAGGGGGACAGGGAGGTTGTCTGGGGCCAACGTCCTGACTTTC; CDR3aa: CASSKVLRGTGRLSGANVLTF
abundance: many; d_gene: NA; j_gene: TRBJ1-2; v_gene: TRBV5-5; CDR3nt: TGTGCCAGCAGCTTGGATTTTGCGGGGACCGGCTACACCTTC; CDR3aa: CASSLDFAGTGYTF
abundance: NA; d_gene: TRBD2; j_gene: TRBJ2-2; v_gene: TRBV18; CDR3nt: TGTGCCAGCTCACCTCGGGGGGGTACGAACACCGGGGAGCTGTTTTTT; CDR3aa: CASSPRGGTNTGELFF
abundance: many; d_gene: NA; j_gene: TRBJ1-3; v_gene: TRBV6-1; CDR3nt: TGTGCCCTCAGGGAGTCGGCGGGAAACACCATATATTTT; CDR3aa: CALRESAGNTIYF
abundance: NA; d_gene: NA; j_gene: TRBJ1-2; v_gene: TRBV5-4; CDR3nt: TGTGCCAGCAGCTTGGCTCAGGACTTCGGCGGGGCGGGACCTAACTATGGCTACACCTTC; CDR3aa: CASSLAQDFGGAGPNYGYTF
abundance: many; d_gene: NA; j_gene: TRBJ1-2; v_gene: TRBV7-9; CDR3nt: TGTGCCAGCAGCTTGATCAGTGGCTACACCTTC; CDR3aa: CASSLISGYTF
abundance: NA; d_gene: TRBD2; j_gene: TRBJ2-2; v_gene: TRBV5-6; CDR3nt: TGTGCCAGCAGCTTGACTAGCGGAGCGAACACCGGGGAGCTGTTTTTT; CDR3aa: CASSLTSGANTGELFF
abundance: many; d_gene: NA; j_gene: TRBJ1-1; v_gene: TRBV10-3; CDR3nt: TGTGCCTCTCGGGGAGCCCTGAACACTGAAGCTTTCTTT; CDR3aa: CASRGALNTEAFF
abundance: many; d_gene: NA; j_gene: TRBJ1-1; v_gene: TRBV7-3; CDR3nt: TGTGCCAGCAGCCGAGCCAAATCACAGGTTAGGACCCACGTGAACACTGAAGCTTTCTTT; CDR3aa: CASSRAKSQVRTHVNTEAFF
abundance: many; d_gene: NA; j_gene: TRBJ1-2; v_gene: TRBV20-1; CDR3nt: TGCAGTGCTAGGGAGGGGCGACTTGATGGCTACACCTTC; CDR3aa: CSAREGRLDGYTF
abundance: few; d_gene: NA; j_gene: TRBJ1-1; v_gene: TRBV7-9; CDR3nt: TGTGCCAGCAGCTTACAGACGAACACTGAAGCTTTCTTT; CDR3aa: CASSLQTNTEAFF
abundance: NA; d_gene: TRBD1; j_gene: TRBJ1-5; v_gene: TRBV5-5; CDR3nt: TGTGCCAGCAGTTCGTACAGGGGTATCAATCAGCCCCAGCATTTT; CDR3aa: CASSSYRGINQPQHF
abundance: NA; d_gene: NA; j_gene: TRBJ2-1; v_gene: TRBV7-9; CDR3nt: TGTGCCAGCAGCTTATGGCCCGCCGATGAGCAGTTCTTC; CDR3aa: CASSLWPADEQFF
abundance: few; d_gene: NA; j_gene: TRBJ1-5; v_gene: TRBV13; CDR3nt: TGTGCCAGCAGCTTAGGCCTGCACAATCAGCCCCAGCATTTT; CDR3aa: CASSLGLHNQPQHF
abundance: NA; d_gene: TRBD2; j_gene: TRBJ2-7; v_gene: TRBV7-6; CDR3nt: TGTGCCAGCAGCCCATTCTCCGGGAGGTCCTACGAGCAGTACTTC; CDR3aa: CASSPFSGRSYEQYF
abundance: medium-sized; d_gene: NA; j_gene: TRBJ2-7; v_gene: TRBV20-1; CDR3nt: TGCAGTGCTAGATACCGCCGGGACATGAGCTCCTACGAGCAGTACTTC; CDR3aa: CSARYRRDMSSYEQYF
abundance: few; d_gene: NA; j_gene: TRBJ1-2; v_gene: TRBV28; CDR3nt: TGTGCCAGCAGGGCCAGAGGGGGCTATGGCTACACCTTC; CDR3aa: CASRARGGYGYTF
abundance: NA; d_gene: TRBD2; j_gene: TRBJ2-1; v_gene: TRBV7-9; CDR3nt: TGTGCCAGCAGCTACGCCAGCGGGAGGGATAACAATGAGCAGTTCTTC; CDR3aa: CASSYASGRDNNEQFF
abundance: many; d_gene: TRBD1; j_gene: TRBJ2-7; v_gene: TRBV24-1; CDR3nt: TGTGCCACCAGCGACTCAGGGGGCAGTTTACCCCACGAGCAGTACTTC; CDR3aa: CATSDSGGSLPHEQYF
abundance: many; d_gene: NA; j_gene: TRBJ2-5; v_gene: TRBV6-5; CDR3nt: TGTGCCAGCAGTTACCTCGACAATCAAGAGACCCAGTACTTC; CDR3aa: CASSYLDNQETQYF
abundance: many; d_gene: NA; j_gene: TRBJ1-2; v_gene: TRBV5-1; CDR3nt: TGCGCCAGCAGCTTGGGGACGGATTATTATGGCTACACCTTC; CDR3aa: CASSLGTDYYGYTF
abundance: few; d_gene: NA; j_gene: TRBJ2-3; v_gene: TRBV4-1; CDR3nt: TGCGCCAGCACCCTACTTCGCACTAGCCCCACAGATACGCAGTATTTT; CDR3aa: CASTLLRTSPTDTQYF
abundance: NA; d_gene: NA; j_gene: TRBJ1-1; v_gene: TRBV4-1; CDR3nt: TGCGCCAGCAGCCAAGATTGGCGCGGAGACACTGAAGCTTTCTTT; CDR3aa: CASSQDWRGDTEAFF
abundance: few; d_gene: NA; j_gene: TRBJ2-6; v_gene: TRBV7-3; CDR3nt: TGTGCCAGCAGCAGGGACTCTGGGGCCAACGTCCTGACTTTC; CDR3aa: CASSRDSGANVLTF
abundance: many; d_gene: NA; j_gene: TRBJ1-1; v_gene: TRBV2; CDR3nt: TGTGCCAGCAGACTAGCCCGCACTGAAGCTTTCTTT; CDR3aa: CASRLARTEAFF
abundance: large; d_gene: NA; j_gene: TRBJ1-1; v_gene: TRBV7-8; CDR3nt: TGTGCCAGCAGCTTAGAGGCTTTACCTATGTTGAACACTGAAGCTTTCTTT; CDR3aa: CASSLEALPMLNTEAFF